This T cell receptor (beta chain) was recorded in a study of blood T cell repertoires in COVID-19. Germline-derived CDR1 and CDR2 are SQVTM and ANQGSEA. V was cut by 3 bases and J by 1 base, with 7 bases left in between. The CDR3 runs to 13 residues. Libraries were prepared by immunoSEQ multiplex PCR; TCRdb keeps only in-frame clonotypes and omits some of them. The sample lists about 170,000 clones; approximately 87% were seen once. Sequences were obtained from peripheral blood. The rearrangement links TRBV29-1 to TRBJ1-5, with D perhaps TRBD1 (5 bases). This sequence originates from a man younger than 35 with active or convalescent COVID-19. The CDR3 sequence is CSVEGGSNQPQHF. Written as DNA, the CDR3 is TGCAGCGTTGAGGGGGGAAGCAATCAGCCCCAGCATTTT.